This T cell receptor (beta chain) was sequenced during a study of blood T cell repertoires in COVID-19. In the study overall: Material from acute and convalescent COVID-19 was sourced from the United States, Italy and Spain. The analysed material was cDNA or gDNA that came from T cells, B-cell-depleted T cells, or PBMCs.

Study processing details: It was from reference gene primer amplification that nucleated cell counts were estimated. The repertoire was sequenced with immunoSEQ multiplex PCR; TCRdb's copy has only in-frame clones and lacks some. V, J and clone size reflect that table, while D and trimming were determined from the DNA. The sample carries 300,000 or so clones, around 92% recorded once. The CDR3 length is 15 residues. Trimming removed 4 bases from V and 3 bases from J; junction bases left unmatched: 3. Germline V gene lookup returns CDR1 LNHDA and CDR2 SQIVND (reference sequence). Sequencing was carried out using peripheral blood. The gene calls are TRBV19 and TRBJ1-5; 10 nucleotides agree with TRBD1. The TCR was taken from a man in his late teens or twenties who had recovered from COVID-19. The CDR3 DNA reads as TGTGCCAGTAGTACCGGGACAGGGGTCAATCAGCCCCAGCATTTT. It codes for CASSTGTGVNQPQHF.